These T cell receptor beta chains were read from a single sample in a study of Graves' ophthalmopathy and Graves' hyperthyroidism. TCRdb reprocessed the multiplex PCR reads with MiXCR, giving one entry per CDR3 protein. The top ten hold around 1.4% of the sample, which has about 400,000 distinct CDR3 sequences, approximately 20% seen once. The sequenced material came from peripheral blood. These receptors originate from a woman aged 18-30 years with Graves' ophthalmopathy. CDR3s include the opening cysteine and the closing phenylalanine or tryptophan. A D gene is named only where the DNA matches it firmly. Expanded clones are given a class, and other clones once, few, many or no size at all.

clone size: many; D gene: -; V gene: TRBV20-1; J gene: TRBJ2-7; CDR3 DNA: TGCAGTGCTAGAGATTTGAAGGATTCCCCCCTTTACGAGCAGTACTTC; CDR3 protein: CSARDLKDSPLYEQYF
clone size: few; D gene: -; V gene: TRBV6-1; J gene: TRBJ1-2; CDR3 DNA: TGTGCCAGCAGTCAAGGACAGCTCTATGGCTACACCTTC; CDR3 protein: CASSQGQLYGYTF
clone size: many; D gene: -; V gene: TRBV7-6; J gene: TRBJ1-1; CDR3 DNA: TGTGCCAGCAGCCGGCGACTGGAAACTGAAGCTTTCTTT; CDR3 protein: CASSRRLETEAFF
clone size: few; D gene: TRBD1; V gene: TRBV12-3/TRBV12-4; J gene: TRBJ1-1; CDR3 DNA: TGTGCCAGCGAGGGACAGAAGAACACTGAAGCTTTCTTT; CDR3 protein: CASEGQKNTEAFF
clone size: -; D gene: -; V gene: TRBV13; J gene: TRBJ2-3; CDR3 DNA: TGTGCCAGCAGCAGGGTGGGAGCCAGAGATACGCAGTATTTT; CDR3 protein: CASSRVGARDTQYF
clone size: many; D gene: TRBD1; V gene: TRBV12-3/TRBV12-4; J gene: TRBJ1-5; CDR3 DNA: TGTGCCAGTCTAAAGGGGGGAGACAGGGATAATCAGCCCCAGCATTTT; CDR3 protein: CASLKGGDRDNQPQHF
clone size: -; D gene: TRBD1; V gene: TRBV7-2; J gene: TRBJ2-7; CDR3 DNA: TGTGCCAGCAGCCGGACAGGGGGTACCCACGAGCAGTACTTC; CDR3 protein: CASSRTGGTHEQYF
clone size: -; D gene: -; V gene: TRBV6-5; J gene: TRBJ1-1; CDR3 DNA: TGTGCCAGCAGATTAGACAGCCGTTACACTGAAGCTTTCTTT; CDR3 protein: CASRLDSRYTEAFF
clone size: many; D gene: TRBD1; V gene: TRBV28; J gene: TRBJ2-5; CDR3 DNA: TGTGCCAGCAGTTTAGCCGGGACAGGGAATCGAGAGACCCAGTACTTC; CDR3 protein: CASSLAGTGNRETQYF
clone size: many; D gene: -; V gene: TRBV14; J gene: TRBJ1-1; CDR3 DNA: TGTGCCAGCAGCCAAGATTGGTCAGAGAAGAACACTGAAGCTTTCTTT; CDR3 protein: CASSQDWSEKNTEAFF
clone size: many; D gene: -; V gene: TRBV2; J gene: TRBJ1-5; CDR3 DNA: TGTGCCAGCAGGGGTCCTCAACAGGGAGAGCAGCCCCAGCATTTT; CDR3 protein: CASRGPQQGEQPQHF
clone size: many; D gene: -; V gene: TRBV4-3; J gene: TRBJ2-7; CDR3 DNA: TGCGCCAGCAGCCGGGGTTCGAGCGGCTACGAGCAGTACTTC; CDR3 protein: CASSRGSSGYEQYF
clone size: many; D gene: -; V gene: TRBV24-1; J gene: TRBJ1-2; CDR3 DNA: TGTGCCACCAGTTCGACTGAGATCTATGGCTACACCTTC; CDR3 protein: CATSSTEIYGYTF
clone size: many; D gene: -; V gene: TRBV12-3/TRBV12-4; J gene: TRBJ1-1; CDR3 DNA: TGTGCCAGCAGAGAAAGGACTGAAGCTTTCTTT; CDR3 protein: CASRERTEAFF
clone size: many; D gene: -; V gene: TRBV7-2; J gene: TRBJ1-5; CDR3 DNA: TGTGCCAGCAGTCCCCGGGCCTACGGCAATCAGCCCCAGCATTTT; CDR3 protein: CASSPRAYGNQPQHF
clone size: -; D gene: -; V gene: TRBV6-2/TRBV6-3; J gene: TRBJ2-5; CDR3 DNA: TGTGCCAGCAGTTACTCGACAGTAGGAGGGGAGACCCAGTACTTC; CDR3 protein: CASSYSTVGGETQYF
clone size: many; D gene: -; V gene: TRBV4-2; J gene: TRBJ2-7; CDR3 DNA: TGTGCCAGCAGCCAAGCCTCAGCTGCCGAGCAGTACTTC; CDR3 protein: CASSQASAAEQYF
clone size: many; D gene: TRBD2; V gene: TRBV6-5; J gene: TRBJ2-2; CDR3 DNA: TGTGCCAGCAGTTACAACCCTAGCGGAAGCACCGGGGAGCTGTTTTTT; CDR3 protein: CASSYNPSGSTGELFF
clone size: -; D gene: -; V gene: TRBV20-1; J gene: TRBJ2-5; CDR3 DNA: TGCAGTGTCAGGGTACAAGAGACCCAGTACTTC; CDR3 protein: CSVRVQETQYF
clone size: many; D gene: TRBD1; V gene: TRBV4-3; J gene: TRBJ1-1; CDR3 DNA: TGCGCCAGCAGCGACAGGGGAAAATACACTGAAGCTTTCTTT; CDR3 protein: CASSDRGKYTEAFF
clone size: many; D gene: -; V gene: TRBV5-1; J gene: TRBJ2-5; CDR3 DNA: TGCGCCAGCAGCTTGATTATACAGGGCCGTGGCGACCGCGTGGAGACCCAGTACTTC; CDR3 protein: CASSLIIQGRGDRVETQYF
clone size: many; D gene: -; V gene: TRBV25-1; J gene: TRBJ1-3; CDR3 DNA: TGTGCCAGCAGTGATGGGCCTGGAAACACCATATATTTT; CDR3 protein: CASSDGPGNTIYF
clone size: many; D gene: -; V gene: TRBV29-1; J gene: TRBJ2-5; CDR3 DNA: TGCAGCGTTGAAGCCCAGGACCAAGAGACCCAGTACTTC; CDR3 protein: CSVEAQDQETQYF
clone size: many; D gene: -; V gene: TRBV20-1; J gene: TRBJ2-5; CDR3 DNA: TGCAGTGCTAGAGGCAGGGGCAAGGAGACCCAGTACTTC; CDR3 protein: CSARGRGKETQYF
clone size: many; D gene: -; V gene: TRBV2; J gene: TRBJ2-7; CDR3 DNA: TGTGCCAGCAGTGAAGGGGGGGACGAGCAGTACTTC; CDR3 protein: CASSEGGDEQYF
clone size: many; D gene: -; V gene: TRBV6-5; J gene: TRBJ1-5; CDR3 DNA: TGTGCCAGCAGTTGGAAGGGGGGTAACCAGCCCCAGCATTTT; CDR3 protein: CASSWKGGNQPQHF
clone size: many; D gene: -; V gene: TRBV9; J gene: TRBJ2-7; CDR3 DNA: TGTGCCAGCAGCGTAGGAGACGGGCTCTACGAGCAGTACTTC; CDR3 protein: CASSVGDGLYEQYF
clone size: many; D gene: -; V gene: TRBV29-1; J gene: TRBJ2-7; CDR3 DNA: TGCAGCGCCACCCGGACTCCGCCCGAGCAGTACTTC; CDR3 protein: CSATRTPPEQYF
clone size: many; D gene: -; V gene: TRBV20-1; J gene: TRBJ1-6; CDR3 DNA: TGCAGTGCTAGAGTGATAGGCGGGGAGTCCTATAATTCACCCCTCCACTTT; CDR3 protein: CSARVIGGESYNSPLHF
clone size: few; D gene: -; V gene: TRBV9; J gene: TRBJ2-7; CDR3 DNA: TGTGCCAGCAGCTATTCCCTGCCTAAAGAGCAGTACTTC; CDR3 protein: CASSYSLPKEQYF
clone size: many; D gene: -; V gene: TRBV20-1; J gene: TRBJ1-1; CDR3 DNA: TGCAGTGCTACTGAAGGGGGACCACGGGCTTTCTTT; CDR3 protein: CSATEGGPRAFF
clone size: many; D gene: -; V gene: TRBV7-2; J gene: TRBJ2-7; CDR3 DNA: TGTGCCAGCAGCTTAGACCCGCGCGGCCTTGAGCAGTACTTC; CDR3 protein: CASSLDPRGLEQYF
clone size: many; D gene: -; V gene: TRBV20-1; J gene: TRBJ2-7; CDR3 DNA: TGCAGTGCTAGGCCCCCGGCCCTCAGGCTTGGGCAGTACTTC; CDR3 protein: CSARPPALRLGQYF
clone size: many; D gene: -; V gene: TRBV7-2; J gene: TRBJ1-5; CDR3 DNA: TGTGCCAGCAGCTTCTTTGGGGATCAGCCCCAGCATTTT; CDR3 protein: CASSFFGDQPQHF
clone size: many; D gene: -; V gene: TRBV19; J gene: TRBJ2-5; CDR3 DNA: TGTGCCAGTAGTATATCGAGGGCGCGCGAGACCCAGTACTTC; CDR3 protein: CASSISRARETQYF
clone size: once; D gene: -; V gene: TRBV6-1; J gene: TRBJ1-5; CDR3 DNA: TGTGCCAGCTCACCACCGCGGGAGATGGGGCAGCCCCAGCATTTT; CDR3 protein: CASSPPREMGQPQHF
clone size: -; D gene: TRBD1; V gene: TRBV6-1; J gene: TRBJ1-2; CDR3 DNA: TGTGCCAGCTCAAATGGGGACAGAGCTGGCTACACCTTC; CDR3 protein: CASSNGDRAGYTF
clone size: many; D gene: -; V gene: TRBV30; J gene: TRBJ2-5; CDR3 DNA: TGTGCCTGGAGTAATGCGGACCAAGAGACCCAGTACTTC; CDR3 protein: CAWSNADQETQYF
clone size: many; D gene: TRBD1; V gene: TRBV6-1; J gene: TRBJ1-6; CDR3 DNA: TGTGCCAGCAGTGAGGGGACAGGGACGACACCCCTCCACTTT; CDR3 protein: CASSEGTGTTPLHF
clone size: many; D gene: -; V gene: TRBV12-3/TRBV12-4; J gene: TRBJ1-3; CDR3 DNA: TGTGCCAGCAGCACAGACAGAATCTCTGGAAACACCATATATTTT; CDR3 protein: CASSTDRISGNTIYF
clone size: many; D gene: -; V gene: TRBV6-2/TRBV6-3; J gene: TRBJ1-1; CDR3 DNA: TGTGCCAGCAACGAAGACAGGATGAACACTGAAGCTTTCTTT; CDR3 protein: CASNEDRMNTEAFF
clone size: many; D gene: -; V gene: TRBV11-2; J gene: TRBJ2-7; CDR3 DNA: TGTGCCAGCAGCCTAAAATCAGGGCATGACGAGCAGTACTTC; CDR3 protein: CASSLKSGHDEQYF
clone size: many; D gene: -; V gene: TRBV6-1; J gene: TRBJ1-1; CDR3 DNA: TGTGCCAGCTACCGGGGAGGACTCGCTGAAGCTTTCTTT; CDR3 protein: CASYRGGLAEAFF
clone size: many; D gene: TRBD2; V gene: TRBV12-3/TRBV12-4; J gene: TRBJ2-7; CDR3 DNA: TGTGCCAGCAGTTTATCGGGTGCGGGAGGATTTCGGGAGCAGTACTTC; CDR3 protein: CASSLSGAGGFREQYF
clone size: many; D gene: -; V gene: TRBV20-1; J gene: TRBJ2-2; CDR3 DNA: TGCAGTGCTAGATTGGGGTGGAACACCGGGGAGCTGTTTTTT; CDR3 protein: CSARLGWNTGELFF
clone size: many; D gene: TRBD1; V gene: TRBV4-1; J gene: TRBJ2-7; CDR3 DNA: TGCGCCAGCAGTCATGGGGACAGTGTTTCCTACGAGCAGTACTTC; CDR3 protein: CASSHGDSVSYEQYF
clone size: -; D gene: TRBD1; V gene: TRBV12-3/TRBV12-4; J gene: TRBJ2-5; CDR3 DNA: TGTGCCAGCAGCCCCAGGGGGCCAGGGGAAGAGACCCAGTACTTC; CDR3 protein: CASSPRGPGEETQYF
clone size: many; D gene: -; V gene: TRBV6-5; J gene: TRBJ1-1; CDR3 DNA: TGTGCCAGCAGTTACCGTTTGGGGGACGGTGAAGCTTTCTTT; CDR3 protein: CASSYRLGDGEAFF
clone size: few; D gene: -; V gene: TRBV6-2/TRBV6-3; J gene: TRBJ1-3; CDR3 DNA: TGTGCCAGCACTCCCTACGGGACTGTCTCTGGAAACACCATATATTTT; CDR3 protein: CASTPYGTVSGNTIYF
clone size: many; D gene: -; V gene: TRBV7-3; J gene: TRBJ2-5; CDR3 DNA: TGTGCCAGCAGCCCTCAGGGTCAGGAGGAGACCCAGTACTTC; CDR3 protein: CASSPQGQEETQYF
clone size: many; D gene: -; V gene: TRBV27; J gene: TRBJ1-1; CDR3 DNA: TGTGCCAGCAGTTTAGGGGGCTGGACTGAAGCTTTCTTT; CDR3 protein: CASSLGGWTEAFF
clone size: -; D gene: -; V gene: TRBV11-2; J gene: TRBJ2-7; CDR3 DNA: TGTGCCAGCAGCTCACTCACGAGGGGGGGAGGCTCCTACGAGCAGTACTTC; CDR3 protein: CASSSLTRGGGSYEQYF
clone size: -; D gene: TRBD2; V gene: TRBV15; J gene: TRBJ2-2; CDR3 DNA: TGTGCCACCAGCATGGGGACTAGCGGCTCGGGAGGGACCGGGGAGCTGTTTTTT; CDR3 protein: CATSMGTSGSGGTGELFF
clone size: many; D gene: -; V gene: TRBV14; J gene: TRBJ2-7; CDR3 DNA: TGTGCCAGCAGCCAGGGGTTAAATTCCTACGAGCAGTACTTC; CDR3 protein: CASSQGLNSYEQYF
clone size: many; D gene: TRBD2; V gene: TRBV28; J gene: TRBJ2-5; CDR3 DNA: TGTGCCAGCAGCCTACGACTAGCGGGGGGGATTGGGGAGACCCAGTACTTC; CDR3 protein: CASSLRLAGGIGETQYF
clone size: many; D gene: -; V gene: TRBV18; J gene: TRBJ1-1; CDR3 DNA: TGTGCCAGCTCACCATCGGGGGGGGGCAACACTGAAGCTTTCTTT; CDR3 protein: CASSPSGGGNTEAFF
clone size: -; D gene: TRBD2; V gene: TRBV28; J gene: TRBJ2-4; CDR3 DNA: TGTGCCAGCAGCTCCAAGGTTATAGCGGGTTCTAAAAACATTCAGTACTTC; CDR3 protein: CASSSKVIAGSKNIQYF
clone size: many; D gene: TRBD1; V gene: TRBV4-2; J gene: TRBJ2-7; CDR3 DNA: TGTGCCAGCAGCCAAGTAGGACAGGAGTCCTACGAGCAGTACTTC; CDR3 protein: CASSQVGQESYEQYF
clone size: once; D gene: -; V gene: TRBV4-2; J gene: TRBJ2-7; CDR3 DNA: TGTGCCAGCAGCCAAAACCGGGACGCGCAAACTAGGCACGAGCAGTACTTC; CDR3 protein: CASSQNRDAQTRHEQYF
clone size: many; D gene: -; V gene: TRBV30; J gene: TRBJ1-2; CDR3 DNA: TGTGCCTGGAGGTCGGGGACTTGGGACACCTTC; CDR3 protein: CAWRSGTWDTF